This T cell receptor beta chain was recorded in a study of T-cell memory formation after mild COVID-19 (dated by TCRdb to about 2021). For the study in its entirety: TCR sequence clusters from the two donors were found to be largely donor specific. The cohort comprised two young, previously healthy adult volunteers, one female and one male. T-cell clones expanding and contracting after mild COVID-19 in a couple of donors were tracked by longitudinal TCRalpha and TCRbeta repertoire sequencing.

V is pared back by 5 bases and J by 1 base, with 17 bases lying between the germline termini. Reading the germline V gene gives CDR1 MNHEY and CDR2 SVGAGI. Taken from cysteine to phenylalanine, the CDR3 has 16 residues. CDR3 DNA is the only sequence kept; it has 48 bases, read in frame from the first base. Ficoll-Paque density gradient centrifugation was used to isolate PBMCs. Results the study describes overall, beyond this receptor: The detection of some responding clones in pre-infection memory suggests that pre-existing cross-reactive memory T cells joined the SARS-CoV-2 response. Only a couple of mild cases were covered in the study, and larger cohorts including severe cases with pre-infection samples were considered necessary. From day 15 to 85, contracting clones showed balanced CD4/CD8 phenotypes, whereas a second wave of clones that expanded from day 15 to 37 leaned towards CD4+. Contracting CD4+ clones turned up mainly in the CM and EM memory subsets, whereas EMRA was where CD8+ clones were enriched. The second-wave clones that peaked on day 37 were not confirmed to be SARS-CoV-2 specific.

This clonotype was picked up a small number of times. Its antigen target is currently unknown. No clone much larger than this one lies a single base away; base qualities are absent. The sequencing machine was an Illumina NovaSeq 6000. cDNA libraries for TCRalpha and TCRbeta were prepared by 5'RACE using constant-segment primers, with sample barcodes and unique molecular identifiers added. RNA was extracted from every sample with Trizol reagent. The libraries were amplified in two PCR steps, and the second step added a second sample barcode and Illumina TruSeq adapters. Sequencing of the libraries was done on an Illumina NovaSeq, producing 2 x 150 bp paired-end reads. Processing in the source paper ran as follows. With migec v1.2.7, reads were demultiplexed and then collapsed into UMI-guided consensus sequences. Using mixcr v2.1.11, the UMI consensuses were aligned to TRA and TRB V and J templates and assembled into clonotypes. A clonotype was counted as expanded or contracted only when both edgeR and NoisET called the clonotype significant, with the noise models trained on biological replicates. For edgeR calls, the thresholds were a false discovery rate-adjusted p below 0.01 and a log2 fold-change of 1. PCA with hierarchical clustering of max-normalized trajectories of the 1000 most abundant clonotypes was used as exploratory dynamics analysis. Separately sequenced CD4+ and CD8+ repertoires were used to assign a CD4 or CD8 phenotype to each responding clone. Through fastp at Q25 and MiXCR, TCRdb rebuilt clones from the public reads, retaining in-frame beta chains. Entries that share a CDR3 protein sequence are merged under the most common genes and DNA. Clone size and V and J calls follow TCRdb, not the original study. The sample has 500,000 to 650,000 distinct CDR3 sequences on record, approximately 21% of them singletons. Together, the top ten hold under 8.5% of the sample.

The rearranged chain carries TRBV6-5 and TRBJ1-1; no D segment can be confidently identified. Specimen: PBMCs or a T cell subset sorted from them (not recorded which). The clonotype comes from an adult woman who had mild COVID-19 (a few samples of this study predate the infection). The sample titles of this study are shuffled in the database, so cell type and time point are left out; the donor was told from shared clones. The CDR3 loop reads CASSRHGVGGNTEAFF. The nucleotide sequence reads TGTGCCAGCAGTCGACACGGGGTTGGCGGGAACACTGAAGCTTTCTTT.